One and the same sample provided the 15 T cell receptor beta chains below, sequenced in a study of cytomegalovirus exposure and HLA in healthy donors. PCR was performed using 60 Vbeta and 13 Jbeta primers. TCRdb's copy holds only in-frame clones and misses some; the assay was immunoSEQ multiplex PCR. The profile covers about 64,000 clones, with 65% to 90% appearing a single time and roughly 10% taken by the ten largest. Sequencing was done on a sample of PBMCs. The receptors were gathered from a female donor in good health and CMV-seronegative.

The rearrangement uses TRBV19 and TRBJ2-2; D gene uncertain. The germline V gene has CDR1 LNHDA and CDR2 SQIVND (reference sequence). The CDR3 runs 12 residues. The germline V and J ends were trimmed by 3 bases and 7 bases, with 6 bases remaining between them. CDR3 sequence: CASSIVGGELFF. DNA for the CDR3: TGTGCCAGTAGTATTGTCGGCGGGGAGCTGTTTTTT. The variable domain in full, with the rest retrieved from reference TRBV19 and TRBJ2-2, is DGGITQSPKYLFRKEGQNVTLSCEQNLNHDAMYWYRQDPGQGLRLIYYSQIVNDFQKGDIAEGYSVSREKKESFPLTVTSAQKNPTAFYLCASSIVGGELFFGEGSRLTVL.

The rearrangement joins TRBV2 to TRBJ1-1, with 7 bases that match TRBD1. CDR3 length equals 14 residues. CDR1 and CDR2 from the germline V gene are SNHLY and FYNNEI. V shed 6 bases and J 1 base; nucleotides not matched to a gene: 5. The CDR3 DNA reads as TGTGCCAGCAGGGGGACAGTGAAGAACACTGAAGCTTTCTTT. Protein: CASRGTVKNTEAFF. Full variable domain (missing parts from reference TRBV2 and TRBJ1-1): EPEVTQTPSHQVTQMGQEVILRCVPISNHLYFYWYRQILGQKVEFLVSFYNNEISEKSEIFDDQFSVERPDGSNFTLKIRSTKLEDSAMYFCASRGTVKNTEAFFGQGTRLTVV.

The chain links TRBV6-6 to TRBJ1-2; D is uncertain. Germline CDR1 reads MNHNY; CDR2 reads SVGAGI (reference sequence). The CDR3 has 14 residues. V lost 0 bases and J lost 4, with 9 bases in between. The CDR3 loop is CASSYSFGFYGYTF. The CDR3 nucleotides are TGTGCCAGCAGTTACTCATTCGGGTTCTATGGCTACACCTTC.

V is TRBV28 and J is TRBJ1-2; D uncertain. The CDR3 consists of 13 residues. The germline gives CDR1 MDHEN, CDR2 SYDVKM. V dropped 4 bases and J dropped 2 bases, with 8 bases sitting between them. Here the CDR3 reads CASSSLANYGYTF. The DNA of the CDR3 is TGTGCCAGCAGTTCCCTGGCCAACTATGGCTACACCTTC.

This chain joins TRBV11-2 and TRBJ2-7; the match to TRBD2 covers 11 bases. Germline lookup yields CDR1 SGHAT and CDR2 FQNNGV. The CDR3 spans 12 residues. The V segment lost 5 bases and the J segment 9 bases; nucleotides outside the gene matches: 3. CDR3 in amino acids: CASSPGTSGQYF. As DNA, the CDR3 is TGTGCCAGCAGCCCGGGGACTAGCGGGCAGTACTTC.

The V call is TRBV28, the J call TRBJ1-3; no definite D call. The ends were cut back, 6 bases at V and 0 bases at J, with 12 bases in the middle. Germline V gives CDR1 MDHEN, CDR2 SYDVKM. CDR3 length: 15 amino acids. The CDR3 nucleotides are TGTGCCAGCAGCCTTAAGATCGGCTCTGGAAACACCATATATTTT. Amino acid sequence: CASSLKIGSGNTIYF.

The chain uses TRBV5-4 and TRBJ2-1, with 12 nucleotides matching TRBD2. There are 16 residues in the CDR3. Germline CDR1 reads SGHNT; CDR2 reads YYREEE (reference sequence). V was pared by 1 base and J by 6 bases, with 5 bases of the junction left unmatched. The CDR3 here is CASSLFLAGGVNEQFF. CDR3 bases: TGTGCCAGCAGCTTGTTCCTAGCGGGGGGGGTCAATGAGCAGTTCTTC. Variable domain in full (rest from reference TRBV5-4 and TRBJ2-1): ETGVTQSPTHLIKTRGQQVTLRCSSQSGHNTVSWYQQALGQGPQFIFQYYREEENGRGNFPPRFSGLQFPNYSSELNVNALELDDSALYLCASSLFLAGGVNEQFFGPGTRLTVL.

This sequence joins TRBV28 and TRBJ2-2; 11 bases fit TRBD2. Germline trimming cut 4 bases from V and 4 bases from J; bases unmatched to any gene: 8. Germline CDR1 reads MDHEN; CDR2 reads SYDVKM. The CDR3 has 17 amino acids. In nucleotides, the CDR3 is TGTGCCAGCAGTTCAGTGCGCACTAGCGGGAGCACCGGGGAGCTGTTTTTT. This gives the protein CASSSVRTSGSTGELFF.

In its sample, this clone was seen once. The junction departs from the called germline gene at one end, perhaps through a read error. This rearrangement joins TRBV18 to TRBJ1-1, with 7 bases lining up with TRBD1. The germline gives CDR1 KGHSH, CDR2 LQKENI. This CDR3 comprises 15 residues. The CDR3 DNA reads as TGTGCCAGCTCACCACAGGGGGCACCGCTCACTAAAGCTTTCTTT. Translated, it gives CASSPQGAPLTKAFF.

The CDR3 sequence: CASSPRTVPNTEAFF. In nucleotides, the CDR3 is TGTGCCAGCAGTCCCCGGACAGTCCCGAACACTGAAGCTTTCTTT. The rearrangement links TRBV28 to TRBJ1-1; D perhaps matches TRBD1 (6 bases). This CDR3 is built from 15 residues. The germline V and J ends were trimmed by 5 bases and 1 base, with 14 bases remaining between them. The germline V gene encodes CDR1 MDHEN and CDR2 SYDVKM.

The chain is built from TRBV7-6 and TRBJ2-7; the match to TRBD1 covers 10 bases. Trimming at V came to 1 base and at J to 5 bases, leaving 5 bases not matched to a gene. The CDR3 is made up of 15 amino acids. CDR1 is SGHVS, CDR2 FNYEAQ, per germline. As DNA, the CDR3 is TGTGCCAGCAGCTTAGGAGGGACAGGGGTCAACGAGCAGTACTTC. Translated: CASSLGGTGVNEQYF.

The rearrangement uses TRBV29-1 and TRBJ1-2, with D hard to call. Germline CDR1 is SQVTM and CDR2 is ANQGSEA. The CDR3 spans 12 residues. Between the trimmed V and J ends, which lost 5 bases and 4 bases, there was a span of 11 bases. The CDR3 bases are TGCAGCGTTTTCGGAGAAGGCTATGGCTACACCTTC. Translation gives CSVFGEGYGYTF. Full variable domain (rest looked up from reference TRBV29-1 and TRBJ1-2): SAVISQKPSRDICQRGTSLTIQCQVDSQVTMMFWYRQQPGQSLTLIATANQGSEATYESGFVIDKFPISRPNLTFSTLTVSNMSPEDSSIYLCSVFGEGYGYTFGSGTRLTVV.

The J gene is TRBJ2-1, the V gene TRBV5-1; D may be TRBD2 (5 bases). The V gene's germline CDR1 is SGHRS and CDR2 YFSETQ. The CDR3 runs to 15 residues. Trimming left V 3 bases short and J 4 bases short, with 14 bases between. CDR3 sequence: CASSSTLDRYNEQFF. The CDR3 coding sequence is TGCGCCAGCAGCTCGACACTAGACCGTTACAATGAGCAGTTCTTC.

This clone has a single count. The V gene is TRBV18, the J gene TRBJ2-1; 10 bases map to TRBD2. From germline, CDR1 is KGHSH and CDR2 LQKENI. The length of the CDR3 is 15 residues. V trimming: 2 bases; J trimming: 4 bases; junction bases outside the gene matches: 2. CDR3 amino acids: CASSPGAGGYNEQFF. CDR3 sequence (DNA): TGTGCCAGCTCACCAGGAGCGGGGGGGTACAATGAGCAGTTCTTC.

The gene calls are TRBV7-2 and TRBJ1-5, with 7 bases lining up with TRBD1. The trim removed 0 bases at V and 0 bases at J, leaving 2 bases unmatched. Germline lookup yields CDR1 SGHTA and CDR2 FQGNSA. The CDR3 contains 16 residues. CDR3 nucleotides: TGTGCCAGCAGCTTAGCGGGGACAGTTAGCAATCAGCCCCAGCATTTT. It is translated as CASSLAGTVSNQPQHF.